This T cell receptor (beta chain) derives from a study of T cells after yellow fever vaccination. Whole-study context: Low-cell-number fractions underwent preparation using SMART-Seq v4 Ultra Low Input. Notes on the study in general: Detected again after the booster were most primary-vaccination clones, at nearly 97% CD4 and more than 70% CD8.

CDR1 is LGHDT and CDR2 is YNNKEL in the germline V gene (reference sequence). The CDR3 spans 18 residues. Template switching by 5'RACE produced TCR cDNA, adding a universal primer site and UMIs. MiXCR was run by TCRdb on the 5' RACE reads, yielding one entry per CDR3 protein. The profile shows some 400,000 distinct CDR3 sequences, around 6.4% of them singletons. Note on this clonotype: Its specificity is unknown. The junction shows a germline mismatch at one end, possibly a read error.

This clonotype was obtained from a man aged 25 to 45 who received the YFV17D yellow fever vaccine. The specimen comprised PBMCs, sampled 5 days after the yellow fever booster vaccination. The chain employs TRBV3-1 and TRBJ2-3; 10 bases line up with TRBD2. CDR3 DNA sequence: TGTGCCAGCACCCAAGATGGGCTAGCGGGGGACACCTCGGATACGCAGTATTTT. Its translation: CASTQDGLAGDTSDTQYF.